The 29 T cell receptor beta chains below were found in one sample sequenced in a study of T cells in localized non-small cell lung cancer (dated by TCRdb to about 2020). To prepare the library, the immunoSEQ multiplex PCR assay was applied. The clones in this table, taken by TCRdb from immuneACCESS, are in-frame only. Not every clone is retained; where verified, under half of the shortfall comes from an unresolved V gene, and the cause of the rest is unknown. The sample yields more than 70,000 clones; 84% were counted once. 2.8% of the sample lies in the top ten. The specimen comprised peripheral blood, sampled before any cancer treatment. The source of these receptors is a man aged 35 to 70 with stage I lung adenocarcinoma.

V and J are TRBV7-2 and TRBJ2-5, with TRBD1 identical over 8 bases. Germline lookup yields CDR1 SGHTA and CDR2 FQGNSA. V was pared by 5 bases and J by 1 base, with 3 bases of the junction left unmatched. The length of the CDR3 is 14 residues. CDR3 DNA: TGTGCCAGCAGCAACACAGGGGGCCAAGAGACCCAGTACTTC. As protein: CASSNTGGQETQYF. Using reference TRBV7-2 and TRBJ2-5 for the parts outside the CDR3, the full variable domain is GAGVSQSPSNKVTEKGKDVELRCDPISGHTALYWYRQSLGQGLEFLIYFQGNSAPDKSGLPSDRFSAERTGGSVSTLTIQRTQQEDSAVYLCASSNTGGQETQYFGPGTRLLVL.

The CDR3 region is CASSTKGTVVQPQHF. The CDR3 DNA follows: TGTGCCAGTAGTACAAAGGGGACAGTCGTACAGCCCCAGCATTTT. The rearrangement joins TRBV19 to TRBJ1-5, with 7 nucleotides matching TRBD1. J gave up 7 bases and V 4 bases, and 10 bases lay outside the gene matches. Germline CDR1 LNHDA, CDR2 SQIVND (reference sequence). The CDR3 runs 15 residues. The whole variable domain, remainder taken from reference TRBV19 and TRBJ1-5, is DGGITQSPKYLFRKEGQNVTLSCEQNLNHDAMYWYRQDPGQGLRLIYYSQIVNDFQKGDIAEGYSVSREKKESFPLTVTSAQKNPTAFYLCASSTKGTVVQPQHFGDGTRLSIL.

CDR3 coding DNA: TGTGCCAGCAGCTTAAAAGGGGACTCCTTCGGGACCCAGTACTTC. The encoded protein is CASSLKGDSFGTQYF. The chain carries TRBV7-2 and TRBJ2-5, with D perhaps matching TRBD2 (6 bases). This CDR3 spans 15 amino acids. Germline CDR1 and CDR2: SGHTA and FQGNSA. V gave up 2 bases and J gave up 7 bases, with 17 bases separating them. The complete variable domain, with remaining parts taken from reference TRBV7-2 and TRBJ2-5, reads GAGVSQSPSNKVTEKGKDVELRCDPISGHTALYWYRQSLGQGLEFLIYFQGNSAPDKSGLPSDRFSAERTGGSVSTLTIQRTQQEDSAVYLCASSLKGDSFGTQYFGPGTRLLVL.

The chain employs TRBV6-1 and TRBJ1-4; TRBD1 is a possible D gene (6 bases). This CDR3 is 14 amino acids long. The germline gives CDR1 MNHNS, CDR2 SASEGT. V was trimmed by 5 bases and J by 7 bases, leaving 14 bases between them. The CDR3 sequence: CASSLWGQGEKLFF. The CDR3 DNA follows: TGTGCCAGCAGTTTGTGGGGGCAGGGTGAAAAACTGTTTTTT.

V usage is TRBV5-6 and J usage is TRBJ1-5, with D perhaps TRBD1 (6 bases). Trimming stripped 2 bases from V and 3 bases from J, with 12 bases between. CDR3 length: 15 residues. From germline, CDR1 is SGHDT and CDR2 YYEEEE. The CDR3 sequence: CASSFTGSPNQPQHF. The CDR3 DNA is TGTGCCAGCAGCTTTACAGGGAGCCCCAATCAGCCCCAGCATTTT.

In its sample, this clone was seen once. The chain recombines TRBV5-1 with TRBJ1-1; 8 bases are shared with TRBD1. V lost 6 bases and J lost 5; bases outside the gene matches: 9. The CDR3 consists of 14 residues. In germline, CDR1 is SGHRS, CDR2 YFSETQ. The DNA of the CDR3 is TGCGCCAGCAACAGGGGGACCGGAGGGACTGAAGCTTTCTTT. It is translated as CASNRGTGGTEAFF.

This clone showed up just a few times. The V call is TRBV19, the J call TRBJ2-1, with 9 bases fitting TRBD2. Germline loops: CDR1 LNHDA, CDR2 SQIVND (reference sequence). The length of the CDR3 is 15 residues. V lost 3 bases, J lost 9 bases, and 9 bases stayed unmatched. CDR3: CASSIEVSGSGEQFF. The CDR3 DNA follows: TGTGCCAGTAGTATTGAGGTTAGCGGGAGTGGTGAGCAGTTCTTC.

In this sample, this clone turned up once. This rearrangement joins TRBV28 to TRBJ1-2, with TRBD1 as a possible D gene (5 bases). There are 13 residues in the CDR3. Per germline, CDR1 MDHEN and CDR2 SYDVKM. Trimming stripped 10 bases from V and 4 bases from J, with 16 bases between. CDR3 amino acids: CATLPGNFYGYTF. As DNA, the CDR3 is TGTGCCACTCTCCCAGGGAATTTCTATGGCTACACCTTC.

The rearrangement links TRBV2 to TRBJ1-2, with TRBD1 matching over 7 bases. V was pared by 6 bases and J by 6 bases, with 16 bases of the junction left unmatched. There are 16 residues in the CDR3. Germline V gene lookup returns CDR1 SNHLY and CDR2 FYNNEI. The DNA of the CDR3 is TGTGCCAGCAGGGATCTGACAGGGTTGGGAGTCGATGGCTACACCTTC. Translating gives CASRDLTGLGVDGYTF.

This clone was seen a single time. This chain uses TRBV5-1 with TRBJ2-1; 16 nucleotides agree with TRBD2. The germline CDR1 and CDR2 sequences are SGHRS and YFSETQ. The CDR3 loop spans 18 amino acids. The V and J ends lost 4 bases and 4 bases, in that order; junction bases with no gene match: 8. CDR3 DNA sequence: TGCGCCAGCAGCCCTGGGACTAGCGGGAGGGCCGAGTACAATGAGCAGTTCTTC. Amino acid sequence: CASSPGTSGRAEYNEQFF.

The genes are TRBV27 and TRBJ2-2; D not resolved. Deletions cut 6 bases from V and 0 bases from J, with 14 bases between. This CDR3 is built from 16 residues. The germline V gene encodes CDR1 MNHEY and CDR2 SMNVEV (reference sequence). The CDR3 nucleotides are TGTGCCAGCAGGGGGTTAGGAACTGCGAACACCGGGGAGCTGTTTTTT. Encoded protein: CASRGLGTANTGELFF.

This clone occurred a few times. The rearrangement joins TRBV7-3 to TRBJ2-3; the D gene could be TRBD1 or TRBD2 (5 bases each). CDR3 size: 14 residues. Between the trimmed V and J ends, which lost 3 bases and 6 bases, there was a span of 13 bases. Germline CDR1 SGHTA, CDR2 FQGTGA. In nucleotides, the CDR3 is TGTGCCAGCAGCTTTGCCCAGGGCGGGGATACGCAGTATTTT. Protein product: CASSFAQGGDTQYF. The full variable domain, with the rest looked up from reference TRBV7-3 and TRBJ2-3, is GAGVSQTPSNKVTEKGKYVELRCDPISGHTALYWYRQSLGQGPEFLIYFQGTGAADDSGLPNDRFFAVRPEGSVSTLKIQRTERGDSAVYLCASSFAQGGDTQYFGPGTRLTVL.

This clone was recorded only once. The chain joins TRBV4-2 to TRBJ1-3; D possibly corresponds to TRBD1 (5 bases). V was clipped by 4 bases and J by 8 bases, with 15 bases between them. CDR3 size: 14 residues. CDR1 is LGHNA and CDR2 is YNFKEQ in the germline V gene. CDR3 protein: CASSLLDSGDTIYF. CDR3 nucleotides: TGTGCCAGCAGCCTCCTGGACTCGGGGGACACCATATATTTT.

The chain employs TRBV5-1 and TRBJ2-3; 8 positions agree with TRBD2. The V gene end was trimmed by 4 bases and the J gene end by 2 bases; junction bases not matched to a gene: 6. The CDR3 length is 15 residues. The germline gives CDR1 SGHRS, CDR2 YFSETQ. In DNA form, the CDR3 reads TGCGCCAGCAGCGTTGGACTAGCCGCCACAGATACGCAGTATTTT. Its protein is CASSVGLAATDTQYF.

A few counts support this clone. V gene TRBV19 combines with J gene TRBJ2-7; D possibly corresponds to TRBD1 (6 bases). The CDR3 sequence is 18 residues long. Trimming took 9 bases from V and 2 from J, leaving 29 bases between them. Germline V lookup: CDR1 LNHDA, CDR2 SQIVND (reference sequence). CDR3 DNA: TGTGCCAGCTCCCCGGACAGTGCACAATGGCCACCTCCCTACGAGCAGTACTTC. This gives the protein CASSPDSAQWPPPYEQYF.

The CDR3 DNA is TGTGCCTGGAACCCGGGAGAGGGGCCGAATGAAAAACTGTTTTTT. This encodes CAWNPGEGPNEKLFF. This chain connects TRBV30 to TRBJ1-4, with D tentatively TRBD1 (5 bases). Trimming took 4 bases from V and 5 from J, leaving 17 bases between them. The V gene's germline CDR1 is GTSNPN and CDR2 SVGIG (reference sequence). This CDR3 spans 15 amino acids. Drawing the rest from reference TRBV30 and TRBJ1-4, the complete variable domain is SQTIHQWPATLVQPVGSPLSLECTVEGTSNPNLYWYRQAAGRGLQLLFYSVGIGQISSEVPQNLSASRPQDRQFILSSKKLLLSDSGFYLCAWNPGEGPNEKLFFGSGTQLSVL.

This clone was seen a few times. The V and J genes are TRBV19 and TRBJ2-7; 8 bases agree with TRBD2. The CDR3 extends over 15 amino acids. Germline lookup yields CDR1 LNHDA and CDR2 SQIVND (reference sequence). Trimming at V came to 1 base and at J to 2 bases, leaving 4 bases not matched to a gene. CDR3 sequence (DNA): TGTGCCAGTAGTATAGGGGGTAGCGGGACCTACGAGCAGTACTTC. This translates into CASSIGGSGTYEQYF.

This chain connects TRBV6-6 to TRBJ2-3; D is perhaps TRBD2 (6 bases). Trimming took off 6 bases at V and 6 bases at J, with 22 bases between the two ends. CDR1 is MNHNY and CDR2 is SVGAGI in the germline V gene (reference sequence). The CDR3 has 16 residues. The CDR3 DNA follows: TGTGCCAGCAGACCGGGGACTGGACGGTGGGGGGATACGCAGTATTTT. Translated, it gives CASRPGTGRWGDTQYF.

The V gene is TRBV27, the J gene TRBJ1-3, with TRBD1 as a possible D gene (6 bases). With 6 bases removed from V and 2 bases from J, the gap between germline ends came to 14 bases. The CDR3 consists of 15 residues. Germline V gene sequence: CDR1 MNHEY, CDR2 SMNVEV (reference sequence). The CDR3 reads CASRRGGTTGNTIYF. The CDR3 bases are TGTGCCAGCAGGAGGGGGGGGACGACTGGAAACACCATATATTTT.

This clone came up a few times. This rearrangement joins TRBV5-8 to TRBJ2-1; 7 nucleotides line up with TRBD2. V was clipped by 8 bases and J by 0 bases; unmatched bases: 8. CDR3 size: 15 residues. Germline V gives CDR1 SGHTS, CDR2 YDEGEE. The CDR3 DNA follows: TGTGCCAGTTTTTATAGCGGGTACTCCTACAATGAGCAGTTCTTC. Amino acids: CASFYSGYSYNEQFF.

The V call is TRBV7-3, the J call TRBJ2-5, with 7 bases fitting TRBD2. The CDR3 is 15 amino acids. Germline CDR1 is SGHTA and CDR2 is FQGTGA. Unmatched junction bases numbered 4, after V lost 1 base and J lost 2 bases. CDR3 nucleotide sequence: TGTGCCAGCAGCTTAATGGGGACTACTCAAGAGACCCAGTACTTC. Amino acid sequence: CASSLMGTTQETQYF. Drawing the rest from reference TRBV7-3 and TRBJ2-5, the complete variable domain is GAGVSQTPSNKVTEKGKYVELRCDPISGHTALYWYRQSLGQGPEFLIYFQGTGAADDSGLPNDRFFAVRPEGSVSTLKIQRTERGDSAVYLCASSLMGTTQETQYFGPGTRLLVL.

The J gene is TRBJ2-1, the V gene TRBV14, with D perhaps matching TRBD2 (5 bases). CDR1 is SGHDN and CDR2 is FVKESK in the germline V gene. The CDR3 is made up of 14 amino acids. V shed 3 bases and J shed 8 bases, with 14 bases lying between them. The CDR3 DNA is TGTGCCAGCAGCCAGGGGAGTAGGAGAGATGAGCAGTTCTTC. Its protein is CASSQGSRRDEQFF.

The V gene is TRBV30, the J gene TRBJ1-4; D might be TRBD1 (5 bases). The CDR3 totals 13 residues. V was shortened by 3 bases and J by 3 bases, with 8 bases between the two germline ends. Germline lookup yields CDR1 GTSNPN and CDR2 SVGIG (reference sequence). In DNA form, the CDR3 reads TGTGCCTGGAGCGACAGTTCTAATGAAAAACTGTTTTTT. It translates to CAWSDSSNEKLFF.

The chain couples TRBV28 to TRBJ1-1, with no clear D. The CDR3 covers 15 residues. Deletions cut 2 bases from V and 0 bases from J, with 10 bases between. The germline gives CDR1 MDHEN, CDR2 SYDVKM. The CDR3 loop reads CASSLRENMNTEAFF. The CDR3 bases are TGTGCCAGCAGTTTAAGGGAGAACATGAACACTGAAGCTTTCTTT.

The rearrangement links TRBV29-1 to TRBJ1-4; TRBD1 is a possible D gene (5 bases). Trimming left V 7 bases short and J 8 bases short, with 14 bases between. The CDR3 runs 12 residues. Germline V lookup: CDR1 SQVTM, CDR2 ANQGSEA. The CDR3 nucleotides are TGCAGCGGGGGGTCCAGTAACGAAAAACTGTTTTTT. It encodes CSGGSSNEKLFF.

The CDR3 region has the DNA TGTGCCAGCAGCTTCGAGGGAGAAGTTAAGCGTGAGCAGTTCTTC. Amino acids: CASSFEGEVKREQFF. The chain joins TRBV11-2 to TRBJ2-1; maybe TRBD2 (5 bases). From germline, CDR1 is SGHAT and CDR2 FQNNGV. The CDR3 extends over 15 amino acids. Trimming pared 3 bases from V and 9 bases from J, leaving 18 bases between.

This chain joins TRBV18 and TRBJ1-5; a possible D gene is TRBD1 (6 bases). The CDR3 sequence is 17 residues long. Germline V gene sequence: CDR1 KGHSH, CDR2 LQKENI. Trimming removed 8 bases at V and 0 bases at J, with 20 bases between. Here the CDR3 reads CASTPDRPQLSNQPQHF. In DNA, the CDR3 is TGTGCCAGCACGCCGGACAGACCCCAACTTAGCAATCAGCCCCAGCATTTT.

This chain joins TRBV6-1 and TRBJ2-3; D ambiguous. The CDR3 has 15 amino acids. Germline loops: CDR1 MNHNS, CDR2 SASEGT. Trimming took off 1 base at V and 5 bases at J, with 13 bases between the two ends. The CDR3 bases are TGTGCCAGCAGTGAAGAGGCGCACTACAGAGATACGCAGTATTTT. The encoded protein is CASSEEAHYRDTQYF.

J is TRBJ2-1 and V is TRBV7-8; D is uncertain. The ends were cut back, 5 bases at V and 9 bases at J, with 14 bases in the middle. This CDR3 has 13 residues. The germline V gene has CDR1 SGHVS and CDR2 FQNEAQ. CDR3 in amino acids: CASSPAGGGEQFF. In nucleotides, the CDR3 is TGTGCCAGCAGCCCGGCCGGTGGCGGTGAGCAGTTCTTC. The full variable domain, rest sourced from reference TRBV7-8 and TRBJ2-1, is GAGVSQSPRYKVAKRGQDVALRCDPISGHVSLFWYQQALGQGPEFLTYFQNEAQLDKSGLPSDRFFAERPEGSVSTLKIQRTQQEDSAVYLCASSPAGGGEQFFGPGTRLTVL.